Included here is one TCR beta chain sequence, with context. Its antigen is undetermined. The entry originates in a study of T cells in Graves' hyperthyroidism and ophthalmopathy. Amplification of TCR beta CDR3 regions used RNA as the template. The study used the HTBI primer set for a first-round RT-PCR of the TCR CDR3. TCRdb re-analysed the multiplex PCR reads in MiXCR, keeping a single row per CDR3 protein. The data hold 540,000 or so distinct CDR3 sequences, with around a sixth observed a single time. General study points: Most clonotypes expanded in the thyroid (above 0.001) were also present in blood.

The receptor was isolated from a young woman with Graves' hyperthyroidism. Sequencing used blood.

CDR3 residues: CASSPSGTSGRAAADTQYF. As DNA, the CDR3 is TGTGCCAGCAGCCCCTCCGGGACTAGCGGGAGGGCCGCGGCAGATACGCAGTATTTT. This rearrangement joins TRBV11-3 to TRBJ2-3; 16 bases line up with TRBD2. With 5 bases clipped from V and 4 bases from J, the junction kept 12 bases outside the gene matches. In germline, CDR1 is SGHNT, CDR2 YENEEA. There are 19 residues in the CDR3.